One TCR beta chain is described in this entry. Its specificity is unknown. Between the trimmed V and J ends, which lost 2 bases and 0 bases, there was a span of 7 bases. The CDR3 is 14 amino acids. Germline V lookup: CDR1 SNHLY, CDR2 FYNNEI. This sample was included in a study of cytomegalovirus exposure and HLA in healthy donors. Study information: A prior study identified over 100 million unique TCR beta sequences from 180 million or so T cells.

General study results and limits: It was reported that the classifier diagnosed cytomegalovirus status with high specificity and sensitivity in both the original and validation cohorts. One cluster of highly shared sequence variants probably arose as a sequencing artifact.

The PCR used 60 Vbeta and 13 Jbeta primers. TCRdb's copy holds only in-frame clones and misses some; the assay was immunoSEQ multiplex PCR. Of 100,000 to 150,000 clones detected, around 73% appear once; the ten largest clones hold around 4.8%. Sequenced material: PBMCs. The chain uses TRBV2 and TRBJ1-1, with no clear D. The TCR sequence derives from a man aged 55 to 69 in good health and CMV-seropositive. Here the CDR3 DNA reads TGTGCCAGCAGTGAACGGCGGCTGAACACTGAAGCTTTCTTT. Translating gives CASSERRLNTEAFF.